These T cell receptor beta chains were read from a single sample in a study of blood T cell repertoires in COVID-19. Here immunoSEQ multiplex PCR was the method, and the copy in TCRdb shows in-frame clones only, minus some. The sample has some 400,000 clones; roughly 80% are singletons. Sequencing input: peripheral blood. These receptors were taken from a human donor with acute or convalescent COVID-19. The donor label of this sample is uncertain. The CDR3 runs from the conserved cysteine through the conserved F or W. D genes are given only for firm matches. Some rows mark clone size as missing; the rest say once, few, many or name a class of expanded clone.

J: TRBJ1-5; size: .; V: TRBV5-8; D: TRBD1; CDR3: CASSSYEGQLHQPQHF; DNA: TGTGCCAGCAGCTCCTACGAGGGACAGCTCCATCAGCCCCAGCATTTT
J: TRBJ2-4; size: .; V: TRBV7-8; D: .; CDR3: CASSLYEPGVLAKNIQYF; DNA: TGTGCCAGCAGCTTATACGAACCAGGGGTCTTAGCCAAAAACATTCAGTACTTC
J: TRBJ2-3; size: .; V: TRBV11-3; D: .; CDR3: CASSPGATTDTQYF; DNA: TGTGCCAGCAGTCCTGGGGCTACAACAGATACGCAGTATTTT
J: TRBJ1-3; size: .; V: TRBV11-2; D: .; CDR3: CASSAGTLSGNTIYF; DNA: TGTGCCAGCAGCGCCGGGACACTTTCTGGAAACACCATATATTTT
J: TRBJ1-2; size: few; V: TRBV27; D: .; CDR3: CATRTGYGYTF; DNA: TGTGCCACCAGGACCGGGTATGGCTACACCTTC
J: TRBJ1-3; size: .; V: TRBV2; D: .; CDR3: CASSHGTAMGNTIYF; DNA: TGTGCCAGCAGTCATGGGACTGCGATGGGTAACACCATATATTTT
J: TRBJ1-2; size: .; V: TRBV28; D: TRBD1; CDR3: CASSLWTGAYGYTF; DNA: TGTGCCAGCAGTTTATGGACAGGGGCTTATGGCTACACCTTC
J: TRBJ2-1; size: .; V: TRBV7-6; D: TRBD2; CDR3: CASSLVFGTSGNNEQFF; DNA: TGTGCCAGCAGCTTAGTGTTCGGGACTAGCGGTAACAATGAGCAGTTCTTC
J: TRBJ2-4; size: .; V: TRBV12-3/TRBV12-4; D: .; CDR3: CASSLGTPQGGYF; DNA: TGTGCCAGCAGTTTAGGGACTCCCCAGGGAGGGTACTTC
J: TRBJ1-5; size: .; V: TRBV28; D: .; CDR3: CASSSRGEGVNQPQHF; DNA: TGTGCCAGCAGTTCCCGGGGGGAAGGGGTCAATCAGCCCCAGCATTTT
J: TRBJ2-3; size: .; V: TRBV9; D: TRBD2; CDR3: CASSPGNGGGAVDTQYF; DNA: TGTGCCAGCAGCCCGGGCAATGGCGGGGGGGCCGTGGATACGCAGTATTTT
J: TRBJ2-1; size: once; V: TRBV3-1/TRBV3-2; D: TRBD2; CDR3: CASSQRTSGRAVGEQFF; DNA: TGTGCCAGCAGCCAAAGAACTAGCGGGAGGGCCGTCGGGGAGCAGTTCTTC
J: TRBJ2-2; size: few; V: TRBV6-5; D: .; CDR3: CASSYRGRPTGELFF; DNA: TGTGCCAGCAGTTACAGGGGAAGGCCCACCGGGGAGCTGTTTTTT
J: TRBJ2-3; size: few; V: TRBV5-4; D: TRBD2; CDR3: CASSLGIGGGSSTDTQYF; DNA: TGTGCCAGCAGCTTGGGAATCGGCGGGGGTTCTAGCACAGATACGCAGTATTTT
J: TRBJ2-3; size: .; V: TRBV7-2; D: .; CDR3: CASSSRASRGYTDTQYF; DNA: TGTGCCAGCAGCTCCCGGGCGTCGCGGGGATATACAGATACGCAGTATTTT
J: TRBJ1-1; size: few; V: TRBV19; D: .; CDR3: CASSLPHTEAFF; DNA: TGTGCCAGTAGTCTCCCTCACACTGAAGCTTTCTTT
J: TRBJ1-5; size: .; V: TRBV12-1; D: .; CDR3: CASSFAWTYLYNQPQHF; DNA: TGTGCCAGCAGCTTTGCCTGGACATATCTTTATAATCAGCCCCAGCATTTT
J: TRBJ1-1; size: .; V: TRBV19; D: TRBD1; CDR3: CASRWDRVNTEAFF; DNA: TGTGCCAGTAGGTGGGACAGAGTGAACACTGAAGCTTTCTTT
J: TRBJ1-4; size: .; V: TRBV2; D: .; CDR3: CASSEVRNEKLFF; DNA: TGTGCCAGCAGTGAAGTCCGTAATGAAAAACTGTTTTTT
J: TRBJ1-1; size: once; V: TRBV18; D: .; CDR3: CASSPLSDTEAFF; DNA: TGTGCCAGCTCACCACTGTCAGACACTGAAGCTTTCTTT
J: TRBJ2-3; size: .; V: TRBV13; D: TRBD2; CDR3: CASSSTRLAGDQQYF; DNA: TGTGCCAGCAGCTCCACTCGACTAGCGGGGGACCAGCAGTATTTT
J: TRBJ2-3; size: once; V: TRBV4-1; D: .; CDR3: CASSQHRTTYSTDTQYF; DNA: TGCGCCAGCAGCCAACACAGGACAACTTATAGCACAGATACGCAGTATTTT
J: TRBJ1-3; size: .; V: TRBV11-2; D: .; CDR3: CASSHWTVSGNTIYF; DNA: TGTGCCAGCAGCCACTGGACAGTTTCTGGAAACACCATATATTTT
J: TRBJ2-3; size: .; V: TRBV5-4; D: TRBD2; CDR3: CASSFKAGAVGDTQYF; DNA: TGTGCCAGCAGCTTTAAAGCGGGAGCGGTGGGAGATACGCAGTATTTT
J: TRBJ2-1; size: .; V: TRBV24-1; D: .; CDR3: CATSDLELGVRYNEQFF; DNA: TGTGCCACCAGTGATTTGGAGTTAGGAGTGAGGTACAATGAGCAGTTCTTC
J: TRBJ2-7; size: .; V: TRBV6-5; D: TRBD1; CDR3: CASSYSTGMPYEQYF; DNA: TGTGCCAGCAGTTACTCGACAGGGATGCCCTACGAGCAGTACTTC
J: TRBJ1-3; size: .; V: TRBV28; D: TRBD1; CDR3: CASSLGPGGFGNTIYF; DNA: TGTGCCAGCAGTTTGGGGCCAGGGGGCTTTGGAAACACCATATATTTT
J: TRBJ2-5; size: .; V: TRBV14; D: TRBD1; CDR3: CASSQRPGQKETQYF; DNA: TGTGCCAGCAGCCAACGCCCGGGACAGAAAGAGACCCAGTACTTC
J: TRBJ2-1; size: .; V: TRBV18; D: TRBD2; CDR3: CASSPGLAGVNEQFF; DNA: TGTGCCAGCTCACCGGGACTAGCGGGAGTCAATGAGCAGTTCTTC
J: TRBJ2-6; size: once; V: TRBV11-2; D: .; CDR3: CATQGTGANVLTF; DNA: TGTGCCACCCAGGGCACTGGGGCCAACGTCCTGACTTTC
J: TRBJ2-2; size: .; V: TRBV20-1; D: TRBD1; CDR3: CSASQGANTGELFF; DNA: TGCAGTGCTAGTCAGGGGGCGAACACCGGGGAGCTGTTTTTT
J: TRBJ1-2; size: .; V: TRBV28; D: TRBD1; CDR3: CASSRDRRRYGYTF; DNA: TGTGCCAGCAGCAGGGACAGGCGGCGCTATGGCTACACCTTC
J: TRBJ2-3; size: few; V: TRBV19; D: TRBD2; CDR3: CASSIISSGSTDTQYF; DNA: TGTGCCAGTAGTATAATCTCTAGCGGGAGCACAGATACGCAGTATTTT
J: TRBJ2-3; size: .; V: TRBV6-5; D: .; CDR3: CASRTTVLITDTQYF; DNA: TGTGCCAGCAGGACGACAGTACTCATCACAGATACGCAGTATTTT
J: TRBJ2-7; size: .; V: TRBV5-1; D: TRBD2; CDR3: CASSLVVAGVYEQYF; DNA: TGCGCCAGCAGCTTGGTAGTAGCGGGGGTCTACGAGCAGTACTTC
J: TRBJ2-3; size: .; V: TRBV5-1; D: .; CDR3: CASSLVAGYSTDTQYF; DNA: TGCGCCAGCAGCTTGGTCGCGGGGTATAGCACAGATACGCAGTATTTT
J: TRBJ1-5; size: .; V: TRBV4-2; D: .; CDR3: CASSQGRRGIGQPQHF; DNA: TGTGCCAGCAGCCAGGGGCGCAGGGGAATCGGTCAGCCCCAGCATTTT
J: TRBJ1-2; size: .; V: TRBV5-8; D: TRBD1; CDR3: CASSNGQGFYGYTF; DNA: TGTGCCAGCAGCAACGGACAGGGCTTCTATGGCTACACCTTC
J: TRBJ1-2; size: .; V: TRBV5-8; D: .; CDR3: CASGETAGYYGYTF; DNA: TGTGCCAGCGGAGAAACGGCGGGATACTATGGCTACACCTTC
J: TRBJ1-3; size: once; V: TRBV5-4; D: .; CDR3: CASSTGTHTFSGNTIYF; DNA: TGTGCCAGCAGCACCGGGACACACACGTTCTCTGGAAACACCATATATTTT
J: TRBJ2-2; size: .; V: TRBV6-6; D: TRBD1; CDR3: CASRLGQGSTGELFF; DNA: TGTGCCAGCAGATTGGGACAGGGGAGCACCGGGGAGCTGTTTTTT
J: TRBJ1-1; size: few; V: TRBV4-1; D: .; CDR3: CASSRTPDGLTEAFF; DNA: TGCGCCAGCAGTCGGACTCCTGATGGACTCACTGAAGCTTTCTTT
J: TRBJ2-7; size: .; V: TRBV2; D: .; CDR3: CASSDRRGNEQYF; DNA: TGTGCCAGCAGTGATAGACGGGGGAACGAGCAGTACTTC
J: TRBJ1-3; size: .; V: TRBV29-1; D: .; CDR3: CSMGGYGNTIYF; DNA: TGCAGCATGGGAGGATACGGAAACACCATATATTTT
J: TRBJ2-5; size: .; V: TRBV29-1; D: .; CDR3: CSVESDAFPQYF; DNA: TGCAGCGTTGAGAGCGACGCCTTCCCCCAGTACTTC
J: TRBJ1-5; size: .; V: TRBV5-6; D: .; CDR3: CASSFPQQGPQHF; DNA: TGTGCCAGCAGCTTCCCACAACAGGGACCCCAGCATTTT
J: TRBJ2-3; size: .; V: TRBV6-1; D: .; CDR3: CASSERGNTDTQYF; DNA: TGTGCCAGCAGTGAAAGAGGGAACACAGATACGCAGTATTTT
J: TRBJ1-5; size: .; V: TRBV11-2; D: .; CDR3: CASSLTSNQPQHF; DNA: TGTGCCAGCAGCTTAACAAGCAATCAGCCCCAGCATTTT
J: TRBJ2-3; size: .; V: TRBV3-1/TRBV3-2; D: TRBD1; CDR3: CASSPYRGTDTQYF; DNA: TGTGCCAGCAGCCCTTACAGGGGAACAGATACGCAGTATTTT